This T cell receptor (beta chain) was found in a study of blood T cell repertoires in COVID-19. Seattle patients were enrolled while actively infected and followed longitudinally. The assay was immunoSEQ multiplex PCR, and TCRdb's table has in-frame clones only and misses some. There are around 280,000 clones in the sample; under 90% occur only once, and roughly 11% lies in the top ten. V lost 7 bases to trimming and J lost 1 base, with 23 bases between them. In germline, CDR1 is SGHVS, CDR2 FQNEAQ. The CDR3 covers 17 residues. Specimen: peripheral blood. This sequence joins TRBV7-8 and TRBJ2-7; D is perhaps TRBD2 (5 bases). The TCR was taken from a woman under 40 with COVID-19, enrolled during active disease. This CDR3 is CASNGESQKIRSYEQYF. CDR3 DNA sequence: TGTGCCAGCAACGGGGAGTCCCAGAAAATTAGATCCTACGAGCAGTACTTC.